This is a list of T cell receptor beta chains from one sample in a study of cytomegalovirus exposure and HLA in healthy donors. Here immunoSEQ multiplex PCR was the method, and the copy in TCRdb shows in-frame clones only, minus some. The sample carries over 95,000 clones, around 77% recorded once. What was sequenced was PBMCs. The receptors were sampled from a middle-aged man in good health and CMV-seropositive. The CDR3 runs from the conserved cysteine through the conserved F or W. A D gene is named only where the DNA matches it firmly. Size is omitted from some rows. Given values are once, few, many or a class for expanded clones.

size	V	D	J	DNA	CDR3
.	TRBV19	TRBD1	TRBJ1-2	TGTGCCAGTAGTACCAGGGGGACGTTCTATGGCTACACCTTC	CASSTRGTFYGYTF
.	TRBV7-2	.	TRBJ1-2	TGTGCCAGCAGCTTAGTGTGGGCAGACTATGGCTACACCTTC	CASSLVWADYGYTF
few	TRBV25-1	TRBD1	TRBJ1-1	TGTGCCAGCAGTGATACAGGGGGCGCGAACACTGAAGCTTTCTTT	CASSDTGGANTEAFF
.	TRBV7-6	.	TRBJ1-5	TGTGCCAGCAGCCCGGAGGGGACTGGCAATCAGCCCCAGCATTTT	CASSPEGTGNQPQHF
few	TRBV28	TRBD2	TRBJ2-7	TGTGCCAGCAGTTTCGGGGGGAACTCCTACGAGCAGTACTTC	CASSFGGNSYEQYF
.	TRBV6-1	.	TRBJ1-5	TGTGCCAGCAGCGTGACAGCACCGGGGCCCCAGCATTTT	CASSVTAPGPQHF
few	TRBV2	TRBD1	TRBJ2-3	TGTGCCAGCAGATGGACAGGTAGCACAGATACGCAGTATTTT	CASRWTGSTDTQYF
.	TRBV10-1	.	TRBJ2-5	TGCGCCAGCAGCTCTGGGGCCTTGGGAGAGACCCAGTACTTC	CASSSGALGETQYF
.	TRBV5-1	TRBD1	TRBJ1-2	TGCGCCAGCAGCTTGGCTCCCGGACAGGGACTCGACTATGGCTACACCTTC	CASSLAPGQGLDYGYTF
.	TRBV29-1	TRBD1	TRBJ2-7	TGCAGCGTTGGCCAAGGACAGGGGCCCTACGAGCAGTACTTC	CSVGQGQGPYEQYF
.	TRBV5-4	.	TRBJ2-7	TGTGCCAGCAGCTTCGACAGCGTCAACTCCTACGAGCAGTACTTC	CASSFDSVNSYEQYF
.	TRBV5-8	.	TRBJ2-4	TGTGCCAGCAGCTTGAGCCTGATAGCTGCGGCCAAAAACATTCAGTACTTC	CASSLSLIAAAKNIQYF
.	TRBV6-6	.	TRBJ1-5	TGTGCCAGCAGTTACTTAGGTAGCGATCAGCCCCAGCATTTT	CASSYLGSDQPQHF
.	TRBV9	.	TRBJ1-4	TGTGCCAGCAGCGCAGTCAGGGGAGACACCGAGTATGAAAAACTGTTTTTT	CASSAVRGDTEYEKLFF
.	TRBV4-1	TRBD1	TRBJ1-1	TGCGCCAGCAGCCAAGATCTCGCGGCAGGGGGCATTGAAGCTTTCTTT	CASSQDLAAGGIEAFF
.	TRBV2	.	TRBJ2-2	TGTGCCAGCAGATGGGACTCTTCCGGGGAGCTGTTTTTT	CASRWDSSGELFF
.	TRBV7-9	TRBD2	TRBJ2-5	TGTGCCAGCAGCTCGGGACTAGCGGGGGGGAGCTACCAAGAGACCCAGTACTTC	CASSSGLAGGSYQETQYF